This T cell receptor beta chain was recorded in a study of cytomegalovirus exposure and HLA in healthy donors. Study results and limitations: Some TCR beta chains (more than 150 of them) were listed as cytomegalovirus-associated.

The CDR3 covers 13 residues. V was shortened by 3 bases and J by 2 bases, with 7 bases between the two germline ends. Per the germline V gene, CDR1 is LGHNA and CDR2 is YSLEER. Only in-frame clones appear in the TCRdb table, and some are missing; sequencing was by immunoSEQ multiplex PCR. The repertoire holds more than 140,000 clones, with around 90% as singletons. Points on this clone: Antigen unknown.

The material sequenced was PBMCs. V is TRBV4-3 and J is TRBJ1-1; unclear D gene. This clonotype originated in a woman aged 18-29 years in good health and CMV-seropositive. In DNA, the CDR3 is TGCGCCAGCAGCCAGGCACAAAACACTGAAGCTTTCTTT. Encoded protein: CASSQAQNTEAFF.